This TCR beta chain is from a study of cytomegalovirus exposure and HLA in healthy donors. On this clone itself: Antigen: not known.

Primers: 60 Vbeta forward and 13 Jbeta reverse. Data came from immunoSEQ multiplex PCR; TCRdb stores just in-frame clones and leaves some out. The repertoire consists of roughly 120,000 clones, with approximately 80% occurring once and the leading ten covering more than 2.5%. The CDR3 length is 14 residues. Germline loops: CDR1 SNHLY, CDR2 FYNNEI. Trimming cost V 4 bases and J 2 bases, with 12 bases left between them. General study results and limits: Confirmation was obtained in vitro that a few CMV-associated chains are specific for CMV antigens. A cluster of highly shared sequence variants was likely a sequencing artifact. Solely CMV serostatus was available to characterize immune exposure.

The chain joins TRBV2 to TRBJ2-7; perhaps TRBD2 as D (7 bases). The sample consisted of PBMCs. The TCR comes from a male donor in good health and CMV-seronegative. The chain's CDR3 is CASSGGRGAYEQYF. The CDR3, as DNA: TGTGCCAGCAGTGGGGGGAGGGGGGCCTACGAGCAGTACTTC.